These 11 T cell receptor beta chains originate from one sample sequenced in a study of regulatory T cells in long-lasting Graves disease (TCRdb year 2021). This specimen's time point label, per the study, means: newly diagnosed GD, antithyroid drugs for less than 3 months. For both TCR sequencing and RNA sequencing, RNA was extracted from PBMCs using TRIzol. Library creation used multiplex PCR. TCRdb lists the instrument as Illumina HiSeq 4000. To build TCR beta libraries, CDR3 regions were amplified by Arm-PCR using iRepertoire HTBI primers. TCRdb passed the public sequencing reads through fastp at Q25 and MiXCR, retaining productive beta sequences. Each entry merges the rows of one CDR3 protein and shows their most common DNA and genes. For this sample there are some 560,000 distinct CDR3 sequences; roughly a sixth appear just once. The ten largest account for more than 20% of the sample. This sample was shared with a second study, whose subject was T cells in Graves' hyperthyroidism and ophthalmopathy.

Sequencing used peripheral blood mononuclear cells (PBMCs), obtained at new diagnosis, from a patient treated with antithyroid drugs. Every receptor here comes from a woman aged 35-65 years with Graves disease. Donor details come from another sample of the same person, matched by shared clones.

This clonotype was observed many times. The chain couples TRBV18 to TRBJ1-5; the match to TRBD1 covers 10 bases. The germline V gene has CDR1 KGHSH and CDR2 LQKENI. V trimming: 3 bases; J trimming: 6 bases; junction bases outside the gene matches: 5. The CDR3 extends over 15 amino acids. The CDR3 loop is CASSPGTGDSQPQHF. DNA of the CDR3: TGTGCCAGCTCACCGGGGACAGGGGACAGTCAGCCCCAGCATTTT.

The chain carries TRBV6-1 and TRBJ1-6; no firm D call. The CDR3 runs to 17 residues. V lost 2 bases, J lost 8 bases, and 19 bases lay in between. Per germline, CDR1 MNHNS and CDR2 SASEGT. As DNA, the CDR3 is TGTGCCAGCAGTGAATATCCGGCAGATACTGCGGATTCACCCCTCCACTTT. Amino acids: CASSEYPADTADSPLHF.

The genes are TRBV19 and TRBJ1-2; D not resolved. The CDR3 spans 15 residues. CDR1 is LNHDA, CDR2 SQIVND, per germline (reference sequence). V lost 7 bases, J lost 1 base, and 16 bases lay in between. CDR3 amino acids: CASTSTGLHNYGYTF. CDR3 DNA: TGTGCCAGTACTTCGACCGGGCTACATAACTATGGCTACACCTTC.

This clonotype turned up a few times. This sequence joins TRBV5-4 and TRBJ1-6, with TRBD1 identical over 9 bases. Germline V gene lookup returns CDR1 SGHNT and CDR2 YYREEE (reference sequence). The J segment lost 5 bases and the V segment lost 4 bases, leaving 4 bases of the junction unmatched. This CDR3 region has 15 residues. CDR3 loop: CASSRRTGDNSPLHF. The CDR3, as DNA: TGTGCCAGCAGCAGACGGACAGGGGATAATTCACCCCTCCACTTT.

This clonotype has just a few counts. The chain recombines TRBV4-1 with TRBJ2-2, with D possibly TRBD2 on 5 matching bases. Germline CDR1 MGHRA, CDR2 YSYEKL. This CDR3 spans 15 amino acids. Trimming left V 1 base short and J 2 bases short, with 8 bases between. The CDR3 reads CASSQGPGNTGELFF. The CDR3 DNA reads as TGCGCCAGCAGCCAAGGACCGGGAAACACCGGGGAGCTGTTTTTT.

The chain joins TRBV9 to TRBJ2-3; D possibly matches TRBD1 or TRBD2 (5 bases each). Germline V gives CDR1 SGDLS, CDR2 YYNGEE. The CDR3 runs to 14 residues. V was clipped by 2 bases and J by 0 bases, with 7 bases between them. In nucleotides, the CDR3 is TGTGCCAGCAGCGTTTGGGACAGCACAGATACGCAGTATTTT. Translated: CASSVWDSTDTQYF.

This chain connects TRBV15 to TRBJ2-5, with D perhaps assigned TRBD1 or TRBD2 (5 bases each). The germline V and J ends were trimmed by 5 bases and 5 bases, with 21 bases remaining between them. Germline V lookup: CDR1 LNHNV, CDR2 YYDKDF (reference sequence). The CDR3 contains 16 residues. The CDR3 DNA reads TGTGCCACCAGCCGGGGCCGGGACCCTAATCGGGAGACCCAGTACTTC. It is translated as CATSRGRDPNRETQYF.

At least ten counts were recorded for this clonotype. V usage is TRBV12-3 or TRBV12-4 and J usage is TRBJ2-7; no reliable D call. Trimming cost V 3 bases and J 2 bases, with 5 bases left between them. The CDR3 has 12 residues. The CDR3 DNA follows: TGTGCCAGCAGTTTTTGGGCCTACGAGCAGTACTTC. This gives the protein CASSFWAYEQYF.

This clonotype has at least ten counts. The CDR3 here is CSARQETQYF. The CDR3 region has the DNA TGCAGTGCTAGGCAAGAGACCCAGTACTTC. The chain couples TRBV20-1 to TRBJ2-5; D ambiguous. This CDR3 has 10 amino acids. Germline V gives CDR1 DFQATT, CDR2 SNEGSKA (reference sequence). V dropped 3 bases and J dropped 2 bases, with 1 base sitting between them.

This clonotype was detected ten times or more. The chain is built from TRBV2 and TRBJ2-5; D is possibly TRBD1 (6 bases). Germline lookup yields CDR1 SNHLY and CDR2 FYNNEI. Trimming stripped 2 bases from V and 4 bases from J, with 11 bases between. CDR3 length equals 14 residues. The CDR3 spells CASSESAGVETQYF. CDR3 sequence (DNA): TGTGCCAGCAGTGAATCAGCAGGGGTAGAGACCCAGTACTTC.

The table lists this clonotype with a few counts. The J gene is TRBJ2-6, the V gene TRBV7-2; D is uncertain. Trimming stripped 9 bases from V and 0 bases from J, with 3 bases between. Germline V gives CDR1 SGHTA, CDR2 FQGNSA. CDR3 size: 12 residues. CDR3 protein: CASISGANVLTF. In nucleotides, the CDR3 is TGTGCCAGTATCTCTGGGGCCAACGTCCTGACTTTC.